What follows are 27 T cell receptor beta chains derived from one specimen sequenced in a study of blood T cell repertoires in COVID-19. Only in-frame clones appear in the TCRdb table, and some are missing; sequencing was by immunoSEQ multiplex PCR. Seen here are some 320,000 clones, about 82% observed once, and the top ten hold 6% to 9%. The sample taken for sequencing was peripheral blood. The source is a human donor in a cohort sampled during active COVID-19.

The chain is built from TRBV2 and TRBJ2-2; D is perhaps TRBD1 (6 bases). From germline, CDR1 is SNHLY and CDR2 FYNNEI. This CDR3 spans 15 amino acids. Deletions cut 3 bases from V and 6 bases from J, with 14 bases between. The CDR3 sequence is CASSDRGETAGELFF. CDR3 bases: TGTGCCAGCAGTGACAGGGGTGAGACGGCCGGGGAGCTGTTTTTT.

The chain joins TRBV7-6 to TRBJ2-1, with 9 bases matching TRBD1. Germline-derived CDR1 and CDR2 are SGHVS and FNYEAQ. Unmatched junction bases numbered 5, after V lost 1 base and J lost 4 bases. The CDR3 is 16 residues long. The CDR3 DNA reads TGTGCCAGCAGCTTAGATGCGGGACAGGGTTACAATGAGCAGTTCTTC. Encoded protein: CASSLDAGQGYNEQFF.

The J gene is TRBJ1-3, the V gene TRBV30; 9 bases are a match to TRBD1. The CDR3 totals 15 residues. V lost 6 bases and J lost 4; bases outside the gene matches: 10. Germline V gene sequence: CDR1 GTSNPN, CDR2 SVGIG (reference sequence). This CDR3 reads CACYRGRLAGNTIYF. In DNA form, the CDR3 reads TGTGCCTGTTACAGGGGGCGCTTGGCGGGAAACACCATATATTTT.

V usage is TRBV15 and J usage is TRBJ1-5, with D uncertain. V was pared by 1 base and J by 0 bases, with 10 bases between. The germline V gene encodes CDR1 LNHNV and CDR2 YYDKDF (reference sequence). This CDR3 is built from 16 residues. Written as DNA, the CDR3 is TGTGCCACCAGCAGAGTTTCGGGGTATAGCAATCAGCCCCAGCATTTT. Protein: CATSRVSGYSNQPQHF.

This clone was seen once. Because it lacks the conserved phenylalanine or tryptophan at the end, this CDR3 is likely a read error. Because the CDR3's place on the DNA is in doubt, the DNA is left out and the CDR3 is given as listed by TCRdb. This chain connects TRBV10-3 to TRBJ2-7; the table's TRBD1 call for D was not verified on the DNA. Per the germline V gene, CDR1 is ENHRY and CDR2 is SYGVKD. The CDR3 has 14 residues if both end residues are counted. The CDR3 spells CAISERGQGKAVYA.

This rearrangement joins TRBV27 to TRBJ2-1, with TRBD2 matching over 9 bases. Germline CDR1 is MNHEY and CDR2 is SMNVEV (reference sequence). The CDR3 consists of 16 residues. V was clipped by 4 bases and J by 5 bases; unmatched bases: 9. CDR3 sequence reads: CASSSPSGGPHNEQFF. CDR3 in DNA: TGTGCCAGCAGTTCCCCCAGCGGGGGGCCGCACAATGAGCAGTTCTTC.

J is TRBJ2-7 and V is TRBV6-6; TRBD1 matches 8 bases. The ends lost 5 bases at V and 5 bases at J; junction bases unmatched: 5. Germline CDR1 reads MNHNY; CDR2 reads SVGAGI (reference sequence). This CDR3 is built from 13 residues. The DNA of the CDR3 is TGTGCCAGCAGTCTGACAGGGGACCACGAGCAGTACTTC. Translated: CASSLTGDHEQYF.

The DNA for the CDR3 is TGTGCCAGCAGTTCTCAGACTAGCGGGGGGGCAGATACGCAGTATTTT. It codes for CASSSQTSGGADTQYF. The V and J genes are TRBV6-5 and TRBJ2-3; 14 bases agree with TRBD2. The CDR3 contains 16 residues. From germline, CDR1 is MNHEY and CDR2 SVGAGI. V shed 4 bases and J 4 bases; nucleotides not matched to a gene: 4.

This sequence joins TRBV5-1 and TRBJ2-7; D remains unclear. Germline lookup yields CDR1 SGHRS and CDR2 YFSETQ. V lost 4 bases and J 2 bases, leaving 13 bases between the germline ends. The CDR3 loop spans 14 amino acids. The CDR3 is CASSPLTFTYEQYF. CDR3 coding DNA: TGCGCCAGCAGCCCTTTGACTTTCACCTACGAGCAGTACTTC.

In this sample, this clone turned up a few times. The V call is TRBV7-2, the J call TRBJ2-5, with D perhaps matching TRBD1 (5 bases). Per the germline V gene, CDR1 is SGHTA and CDR2 is FQGNSA. V was trimmed by 2 bases and J by 2 bases, leaving 12 bases between them. The CDR3 is 15 amino acids. The CDR3 protein is CASSLQGRGQETQYF. The DNA of the CDR3 is TGTGCCAGCAGCTTACAGGGTAGGGGACAAGAGACCCAGTACTTC.

This clone was recorded once. The V and J genes are TRBV7-6 and TRBJ2-5; 11 nucleotides line up with TRBD2. CDR1 and CDR2 (germline): SGHVS, FNYEAQ. The CDR3 is made up of 15 amino acids. J lost 5 bases, V lost 5 bases, and 7 bases had no gene match. CDR3 nucleotides: TGTGCCAGCAGCCTCACTAGCGGGGGCGGGGAGACCCAGTACTTC. This sequence encodes CASSLTSGGGETQYF.

The V and J genes are TRBV28 and TRBJ2-7, with 7 bases that match TRBD1. Germline CDR1 reads MDHEN; CDR2 reads SYDVKM. The junction had 8 bases not matched to a gene; V was cut back by 5 bases and J by 7 bases. This CDR3 is 13 amino acids long. This CDR3 reads CASSLTGISEQYF. Written as DNA, the CDR3 is TGTGCCAGCAGTCTGACAGGGATCTCGGAGCAGTACTTC.

The chain has TRBV6-2 or TRBV6-3 and TRBJ2-1, with 11 nucleotides matching TRBD2. Germline loops: CDR1 MNHEY, CDR2 SVGEGT. The J segment lost 6 bases and the V segment lost 2 bases, leaving 6 bases of the junction unmatched. This CDR3 region has 16 residues. CDR3 in DNA: TGTGCCAGCAGTTACAAAGTGACTAGCGGGGTCAATGAGCAGTTCTTC. Protein: CASSYKVTSGVNEQFF.

V is TRBV5-4 and J is TRBJ1-2; TRBD1 might be the D (6 bases). V lost 2 bases to trimming and J lost 10 bases, with 15 bases between them. Germline-derived CDR1 and CDR2 are SGHNT and YYREEE (reference sequence). The CDR3 length is 13 residues. The CDR3 here is CASSFLGQRHYTF. The CDR3 bases are TGTGCCAGCAGCTTTCTCGGACAGCGCCACTACACCTTC. Variable domain in full (rest from reference TRBV5-4 and TRBJ1-2): ETGVTQSPTHLIKTRGQQVTLRCSSQSGHNTVSWYQQALGQGPQFIFQYYREEENGRGNFPPRFSGLQFPNYSSELNVNALELDDSALYLCASSFLGQRHYTFGSGTRLTVV.

The rearrangement links TRBV5-4 to TRBJ1-2; 7 nucleotides line up with TRBD1. Germline-derived CDR1 and CDR2 are SGHNT and YYREEE (reference sequence). The CDR3 consists of 15 residues. After removal of 4 bases from V and 4 bases from J, the junction contained 10 bases not matched to a gene. CDR3 bases: TGTGCCAGCAGCCAGACAGGGCATGGGACCTATGGCTACACCTTC. It encodes CASSQTGHGTYGYTF.

The chain is built from TRBV27 and TRBJ1-1; TRBD1 agrees at 8 bases. Per the germline V gene, CDR1 is MNHEY and CDR2 is SMNVEV (reference sequence). The CDR3 runs 14 residues. The V segment lost 5 bases and the J segment 0 bases; nucleotides outside the gene matches: 2. The CDR3 DNA reads as TGTGCCAGCAGTCTACAGGGGGTGAACACTGAAGCTTTCTTT. Protein sequence: CASSLQGVNTEAFF.

This clone was seen at least ten times. The V call is TRBV6-1, the J call TRBJ2-1; D remains unclear. Germline CDR1 reads MNHNS; CDR2 reads SASEGT. This CDR3 region has 16 residues. V lost 2 bases, J lost 0 bases, and 11 bases lay in between. CDR3 DNA sequence: TGTGCCAGCAGTGAATCCCGTAGCAGCTCCTACAATGAGCAGTTCTTC. Protein sequence: CASSESRSSSYNEQFF.

The gene calls are TRBV5-6 and TRBJ2-1; TRBD1 might be the D (6 bases). Germline-derived CDR1 and CDR2 are SGHDT and YYEEEE. CDR3 length equals 13 residues. The ends were cut back, 4 bases at V and 10 bases at J, with 15 bases in the middle. The CDR3 is CASSLIGGWEQFF. The CDR3 coding sequence is TGTGCCAGCAGCCTAATTGGGGGCTGGGAGCAGTTCTTC.

The rearrangement joins TRBV27 to TRBJ1-6; D unresolved. Trimming shortened V by 5 bases and J by 1 base, and 9 bases separated the two germline ends. The germline gives CDR1 MNHEY, CDR2 SMNVEV (reference sequence). The CDR3 is made up of 15 amino acids. The CDR3 coding sequence is TGTGCCAGCAGTCCGCCGGGTTCCTATAATTCACCCCTCCACTTT. It codes for CASSPPGSYNSPLHF.

The V and J genes are TRBV7-6 and TRBJ2-3; D is uncertain. The CDR3 spans 15 residues. Trimming took 2 bases from V and 0 from J, leaving 9 bases between them. Germline CDR1 reads SGHVS; CDR2 reads FNYEAQ. The CDR3 nucleotides are TGTGCCAGCAGCTTAACAGCATCTAGCACAGATACGCAGTATTTT. This translates into CASSLTASSTDTQYF.

This clone was counted only a few times. This chain connects TRBV7-2 to TRBJ2-1; 7 bases line up with TRBD2. Per the germline V gene, CDR1 is SGHTA and CDR2 is FQGNSA. CDR3 size: 16 residues. V shed 2 bases and J 4 bases; nucleotides not matched to a gene: 8. DNA of the CDR3: TGTGCCAGCAGCTTACGTGGGGGGGTAGGGTACAATGAGCAGTTCTTC. This sequence encodes CASSLRGGVGYNEQFF. Complete variable domain (other parts from reference TRBV7-2 and TRBJ2-1): GAGVSQSPSNKVTEKGKDVELRCDPISGHTALYWYRQSLGQGLEFLIYFQGNSAPDKSGLPSDRFSAERTGGSVSTLTIQRTQQEDSAVYLCASSLRGGVGYNEQFFGPGTRLTVL.

V usage is TRBV4-1 and J usage is TRBJ1-5; TRBD1 matches 11 bases. This CDR3 is 15 amino acids long. Germline CDR1 reads MGHRA; CDR2 reads YSYEKL. Trimming at V came to 3 bases and at J to 6 bases, leaving 4 bases not matched to a gene. CDR3 sequence (DNA): TGCGCCAGCAGCCAGGGGACAGGGGGTGGTCAGCCCCAGCATTTT. It yields the protein CASSQGTGGGQPQHF.

V gene TRBV5-1 combines with J gene TRBJ2-7; TRBD2 might be the D (5 bases). This CDR3 is built from 14 residues. CDR1 SGHRS and CDR2 YFSETQ come from the germline V gene. Trimming cost V 4 bases and J 7 bases, with 18 bases left between them. CDR3 sequence reads: CASSIKAGVREQYF. DNA for the CDR3: TGCGCCAGCAGCATAAAGGCCGGGGTGAGGGAGCAGTACTTC. The full variable domain, with the rest looked up from reference TRBV5-1 and TRBJ2-7, is KAGVTQTPRYLIKTRGQQVTLSCSPISGHRSVSWYQQTPGQGLQFLFEYFSETQRNKGNFPGRFSGRQFSNSRSEMNVSTLELGDSALYLCASSIKAGVREQYFGPGTRLTVT.

With regard to this clone: Other nucleotide sequences from this sample produce the same CDR3. This chain joins TRBV24-1 and TRBJ2-3, with a possible D match to TRBD2 (6 bases). The V end was cut by 4 bases, the J end by 0 bases, with 13 bases between. The CDR3 covers 16 residues. In germline, CDR1 is KGHDR, CDR2 SFDVKD. This CDR3 is CATSDTTGTSTDTQYF. CDR3 bases: TGTGCCACCAGTGACACTACCGGGACTAGCACAGATACGCAGTATTTT.

The chain couples TRBV10-2 to TRBJ1-2; D not resolved. V lost 2 bases and J lost 4, with 14 bases in between. Germline CDR1 is WSHSY and CDR2 is SAAADI. The CDR3 extends over 15 amino acids. CDR3: CASSEAEQLRYGYTF. The CDR3 bases are TGCGCCAGCAGTGAGGCCGAACAGTTGCGCTATGGCTACACCTTC.

A single count supports this clone. V gene TRBV19 combines with J gene TRBJ2-7; 10 nucleotides align to TRBD2. CDR1 LNHDA and CDR2 SQIVND come from the germline V gene (reference sequence). The CDR3 sequence is 15 residues long. V gave up 4 bases and J gave up 0 bases; unmatched junction bases: 3. The CDR3 coding sequence is TGTGCCAGTAGTACGACTAGCGGGTACTCCTACGAGCAGTACTTC. Amino acid sequence: CASSTTSGYSYEQYF.

V gene TRBV5-8 combines with J gene TRBJ2-1, with a possible D match to TRBD2 (6 bases). CDR3 length equals 13 residues. Germline CDR1 is SGHTS and CDR2 is YDEGEE. Trimming removed 4 bases at V and 10 bases at J, with 15 bases between. The DNA for the CDR3 is TGTGCCAGCAGCCGGGACTTCCTAGGGGAGCAGTTCTTC. This gives the protein CASSRDFLGEQFF.